The following is a T cell receptor (beta chain) sequence with its context. This clone was detected once. No antigen is known for it. The input lacks base qualities; no much larger clone sits a single base away. To sequence the TCRbeta CDR3 region, genomic DNA was isolated from the sorted cells. TCRbeta CDR3 regions were sequenced using the immunoSEQ Assay. The clones in this table, taken by TCRdb from immuneACCESS, are in-frame only. Not every clone is retained; where verified, under half of the shortfall comes from an unresolved V gene, and the cause of the rest is unknown. Counted in this sample were roughly 100,000 clones; around nine tenths of them appeared once. Around 0.85% of the sample goes to the ten largest clones. The data originate from a study of OX40 agonist ivuxolimab in advanced cancers. About the study as a whole: Ivuxolimab was a fully human IgG2 agonistic monoclonal antibody targeting the costimulatory receptor OX40 (CD134). Intravenous ivuxolimab was administered to patients every 2 weeks at six dose levels: 0.01, 0.1, 0.3, 1.5, 3 and 10 mg/kg. Of the roughly 54 patients in dose escalation, 19 had hepatocellular carcinoma, roughly 15 had melanoma, 9 had renal cell carcinoma and 9 had head and neck cancer. In the dose-escalation cohort, over 65% of patients were male, and the mean age was around 60 years, with a range of 23 to 79. Prior anti-PD-1, anti-PD-L1 or anti-CTLA-4 therapy was permitted, and 40% of dose-escalation patients had received checkpoint inhibitors. Three dose-escalation patients achieved partial responses, one with hepatocellular carcinoma and two with cutaneous melanoma. Peripheral TCRbeta sequencing aimed to test whether ivuxolimab altered TCR sequence diversity and caused clonal T-cell expansion. The paper reports the monotherapy dose-escalation portion (N = 52 patients) of the phase I ivuxolimab trial. Results the study describes overall, beyond this receptor: The antigen specificity of the clonally expanded peripheral T cells was not determined. Partial responders in the 0.1-3.0 mg/kg groups had among the lowest normalized peripheral clonal expansion, especially among CD8+ T cells. At doses from 0.1 to 3.0 mg/kg, clonal expansion was seen in both CD4+ and CD8+ blood T cells between baseline and week 6. After ivuxolimab, more expanded clones were found on average in CD8+ T cells than in CD4+ T cells. Low levels of normalized T-cell clonal expansion were also shown by some nonresponding patients.

The trial excluded patients who had a history of autoimmune disease or were on systemic immunosuppression. Peripheral blood for TCR sequencing was collected from all dose cohorts at baseline, on cycle 4 day 1, and on cycle 7 day 1. Samples came from an open-label, multicenter, first-in-human phase I dose-escalation trial of ivuxolimab. The trial enrolled adults with locally advanced or metastatic head and neck squamous cell, hepatocellular, melanoma or renal cell carcinoma. Before TCR sequencing, CD4+ T cells and CD8+ T cells from peripheral blood were sorted into separate populations. From a lookup of the germline V gene (reference sequence), CDR1 and CDR2 are SEHNR and FQNEAQ. The CDR3 starts with the cysteine, ends with the phenylalanine, and has 14 residues. Only the CDR3 region is kept as DNA, spanning 42 bases read in frame from base 1. From V the trimming removes 11 bases and from J it removes 0 bases, while the gene matches leave 7 bases of the junction unaccounted for.

The sample in question was CD4+ or CD8+ T cells sorted from blood, obtained in a trial of the OX40 agonist ivuxolimab. The sequence was obtained from an adult with an advanced solid tumor such as melanoma, head and neck, liver or kidney cancer. The rearranged chain carries TRBV7-9 and TRBJ1-3; 7 bases in between match TRBD1. The nucleotides are TGTGCCGGGCGGGGACAGCCCTCTGGAAACACCATATATTTT. Its protein product is CAGRGQPSGNTIYF.